Presented here are 26 T cell receptor beta chains from one specimen sequenced in a study of regulatory T cells in long-lasting Graves disease. The TCR beta library used iRepertoire HTBI primers with Arm-PCR amplification of CDR3. MiXCR was run by TCRdb on the multiplex PCR reads, yielding one entry per CDR3 protein. Here the sample spans approximately 470,000 distinct CDR3 sequences, under 20% being singletons. Described time point: newly diagnosed GD, antithyroid drugs for less than 3 months. From PBMCs, RNA was extracted and then used to make the TCR library. The data were also submitted as part of a second study, on T cells in Graves' hyperthyroidism and ophthalmopathy.

This specimen consisted of peripheral blood mononuclear cells (PBMCs), obtained at new diagnosis, from a patient treated with antithyroid drugs. These receptors originate from a man aged 40-49 years with Graves disease.

This clonotype occurred many times. The V and J genes are TRBV7-8 and TRBJ2-7, with TRBD2 matching 7 bases. Per the germline V gene, CDR1 is SGHVS and CDR2 is FQNEAQ. V lost 5 bases to trimming and J lost 2 bases; unmatched junction nucleotides: 12. CDR3 length equals 16 residues. CDR3 protein: CASSPGGLAAPYEQYF. The CDR3 DNA is TGTGCCAGCAGCCCGGGTGGGCTAGCGGCTCCCTACGAGCAGTACTTC.

This clonotype has more than one count but fewer than ten. The gene calls are TRBV20-1 and TRBJ2-5, with 9 bases fitting TRBD2. This CDR3 has 13 residues. J gave up 3 bases and V 5 bases, and 4 bases lay outside the gene matches. Germline V CDR1 and CDR2: DFQATT, SNEGSKA (reference sequence). CDR3 coding DNA: TGCAGTGCTCCAATAGCGGGAGAAGAGACCCAGTACTTC. It codes for CSAPIAGEETQYF.

This clonotype was recorded at least ten times. The chain recombines TRBV7-9 with TRBJ2-5; a weak D match, TRBD2 (5 bases). Trimming cost V 3 bases and J 10 bases, with 12 bases left between them. The germline CDR1 and CDR2 sequences are SEHNR and FQNEAQ (reference sequence). This CDR3 is built from 12 residues. In DNA form, the CDR3 reads TGTGCCAGCAGCTTGGGAGACCTTGGCCAGTACTTC. This gives the protein CASSLGDLGQYF.

This clonotype was recorded many times. This chain links TRBV20-1 with TRBJ2-3, with D possibly matching TRBD2 (5 bases). V gave up 3 bases and J gave up 3 bases, with 10 bases separating them. The CDR3 runs 13 residues. From germline, CDR1 is DFQATT and CDR2 SNEGSKA (reference sequence). CDR3 region: CSARLGGTDTQYF. DNA for the CDR3: TGCAGTGCTAGGTTGGGCGGGACAGATACGCAGTATTTT.

This clonotype was detected ten times or more. V usage is TRBV20-1 and J usage is TRBJ2-1; the D is unclear. V lost 3 bases and J lost 3, with 12 bases in between. Germline CDR1 reads DFQATT; CDR2 reads SNEGSKA (reference sequence). The CDR3 is 14 amino acids. For the CDR3, the DNA is TGCAGTGCTAGTGGGGTCCCCATCTACAATGAGCAGTTCTTC. Its protein is CSASGVPIYNEQFF.

The chain combines TRBV5-1 with TRBJ1-2, with D possibly being TRBD1 (6 bases). The V end lost 3 bases, the J end lost 1 base, and 16 bases lay between the germline ends. Germline assignment: CDR1 SGHRS and CDR2 YFSETQ. The CDR3 runs to 16 residues. The CDR3 spells CASSSRGQEGNYGYTF. CDR3 sequence (DNA): TGCGCCAGCAGCTCCCGGGGGCAGGAGGGTAACTATGGCTACACCTTC.

The gene calls are TRBV12-3 or TRBV12-4 and TRBJ1-5; maybe TRBD1 (5 bases). The CDR3 totals 16 residues. V was cut by 0 bases and J by 8 bases, with 17 bases left in between. The CDR3 DNA reads as TGTGCCAGCAGTTTAGCGGGGGGACCGACGGGGGAGCCCCAGCATTTT. Translated: CASSLAGGPTGEPQHF.

The gene calls are TRBV5-6 and TRBJ2-3, with D maybe TRBD2 (5 bases). The V end lost 3 bases, the J end lost 4 bases, and 9 bases lay between the germline ends. Looked up from germline, CDR1 is SGHDT and CDR2 is YYEEEE. The CDR3 sequence is 13 residues long. The CDR3 DNA follows: TGTGCCAGCAGCTCCACTAGAGCAGATACGCAGTATTTT. This sequence encodes CASSSTRADTQYF.

About this clonotype: A much larger clone lies one base from this, so it may be a read error. The chain links TRBV2 to TRBJ2-3; D ambiguous. CDR1 is SNHLY, CDR2 FYNNEI, per germline. CDR3 size: 11 residues. CDR3: CASNRRETRYF. The CDR3 nucleotides are TGTGCCAGCAATCGAAGAGAGACCCGGTACTTC. The entire variable domain, with the rest obtained from reference TRBV2 and TRBJ2-3, is as follows: EPEVTQTPSHQVTQMGQEVILRCVPISNHLYFYWYRQILGQKVEFLVSFYNNEISEKSEIFDDQFSVERPDGSNFTLKIRSTKLEDSAMYFCASNRRETRYFGPGTRLTVL.

The sample holds many counts of this clonotype. The genes are TRBV11-2 and TRBJ1-6; D gene ambiguous. Trimming stripped 7 bases from V and 6 bases from J, with 16 bases between. Looked up from germline, CDR1 is SGHAT and CDR2 is FQNNGV. The CDR3 is made up of 15 amino acids. The CDR3, as DNA: TGTGCCAGCACCCTGACGGAAACTTCTAATTCACCCCTCCACTTT. Residues: CASTLTETSNSPLHF.

This chain connects TRBV10-3 to TRBJ2-7; D is perhaps TRBD1 (5 bases). The CDR3 runs to 12 residues. Germline assignment: CDR1 ENHRY and CDR2 SYGVKD. Trimming stripped 6 bases from V and 1 base from J, with 7 bases between. The CDR3 loop is CAISRQSYEQYF. The CDR3 coding sequence is TGTGCCATCAGCAGACAGTCCTACGAGCAGTACTTC.

The genes are TRBV10-3 and TRBJ2-5, with 11 bases fitting TRBD2. V dropped 0 bases and J dropped 4; count of bases not matched to a gene: 4. This CDR3 spans 16 amino acids. CDR1 is ENHRY and CDR2 is SYGVKD in the germline V gene. This CDR3 reads CAISESSGRAGETQYF. The CDR3, as DNA: TGTGCCATCAGTGAGTCTAGCGGGAGGGCCGGAGAGACCCAGTACTTC.

V gene TRBV12-3 or TRBV12-4 combines with J gene TRBJ2-7, with 10 bases matching TRBD1. The V gene end was trimmed by 3 bases and the J gene end by 4 bases; junction bases not matched to a gene: 9. CDR3 length: 16 amino acids. CDR3 protein: CASSFGLGQGIYEQYF. As DNA, the CDR3 is TGTGCCAGCAGTTTCGGTTTGGGACAGGGGATTTACGAGCAGTACTTC.

The sample holds many counts of this clonotype. V usage is TRBV3-1 and J usage is TRBJ1-2, with 9 bases aligning to TRBD1. J lost 8 bases, V lost 0 bases, and 7 bases had no gene match. Germline V gives CDR1 LGHDT, CDR2 YNNKEL (reference sequence). This CDR3 contains 15 residues. CDR3 coding DNA: TGTGCCAGCAGCCAAGATACAGGGGGCGCGTGGGGCTACACCTTC. The encoded protein is CASSQDTGGAWGYTF.

This clonotype was seen ten or more times. This chain links TRBV24-1 with TRBJ2-5; 9 bases align to TRBD1. Germline lookup yields CDR1 KGHDR and CDR2 SFDVKD. The CDR3 runs to 16 residues. With 4 bases clipped from V and 4 bases from J, the junction kept 9 bases outside the gene matches. CDR3 sequence: CATSEAGQGRGETQYF. Here the CDR3 DNA reads TGTGCCACCAGTGAAGCGGGACAGGGTAGGGGAGAGACCCAGTACTTC.

This clonotype was seen at least ten times. This chain joins TRBV20-1 and TRBJ2-7; TRBD1 matches 7 bases. V lost 6 bases and J lost 0; bases outside the gene matches: 8. Germline-derived CDR1 and CDR2 are DFQATT and SNEGSKA (reference sequence). The CDR3 sequence is 14 residues long. The CDR3 sequence: CSAASDRVSYEQYF. CDR3 sequence (DNA): TGCAGTGCAGCTTCCGACAGGGTCTCCTACGAGCAGTACTTC.

This clonotype was counted only a few times. This rearrangement joins TRBV28 to TRBJ2-7; possibly TRBD1 or TRBD2 for D (6 bases each). The germline gives CDR1 MDHEN, CDR2 SYDVKM. The CDR3 length is 11 residues. Trimming left V 4 bases short and J 12 bases short, with 13 bases between. The CDR3 bases are TGTGCCAGCAGTTCCGGCGGGACACCGTACTTC. Translation: CASSSGGTPYF.

This clonotype showed up many times. This rearrangement joins TRBV6-2 or TRBV6-3 to TRBJ1-1; 7 bases match TRBD1. Germline V gives CDR1 MNHEY, CDR2 SVGEGT. The CDR3 extends over 17 amino acids. V shed 6 bases and J 4 bases; nucleotides not matched to a gene: 17. CDR3 loop: CASSPLILQGVGTEAFF. As DNA, the CDR3 is TGTGCCAGCAGCCCCCTCATATTGCAGGGGGTTGGCACTGAAGCTTTCTTT.

This clonotype was picked up many times. V is TRBV20-1 and J is TRBJ2-7; D is unclear. The germline CDR1 and CDR2 sequences are DFQATT and SNEGSKA (reference sequence). This CDR3 has 13 amino acids. The ends were cut back, 3 bases at V and 2 bases at J, with 11 bases in the middle. CDR3 residues: CSASSEKPYEQYF. DNA of the CDR3: TGCAGTGCTAGTTCCGAAAAACCCTACGAGCAGTACTTC.

A note on this clonotype: Possible read error: a much larger clone is one base away. The genes are TRBV5-4 and TRBJ2-3; TRBD1 agrees at 8 bases. The germline gives CDR1 SGHNT, CDR2 YYREEE (reference sequence). The CDR3 runs to 14 residues. The junction had 6 bases not matched to a gene; V was cut back by 3 bases and J by 6 bases. The CDR3 nucleotides read TGTGCCAGCAGCTCGGACAGGGACAGGGATACGCAGTATTTT. It encodes CASSSDRDRDTQYF.

This clonotype was recorded many times. The rearrangement links TRBV5-1 to TRBJ2-7; D unclear. Looked up from germline, CDR1 is SGHRS and CDR2 is YFSETQ. This CDR3 contains 15 residues. Trimming removed 4 bases at V and 0 bases at J, with 14 bases between. Written as DNA, the CDR3 is TGCGCCAGCAGCCCGGTGGGCAGTAGCTCCTACGAGCAGTACTTC. Translated, it gives CASSPVGSSSYEQYF.

This clonotype was recorded at least ten times. The chain joins TRBV20-1 to TRBJ2-3, with D hard to call. The CDR3 is 18 residues long. Germline V lookup: CDR1 DFQATT, CDR2 SNEGSKA (reference sequence). The germline V and J ends were trimmed by 6 bases and 0 bases, with 25 bases remaining between them. CDR3 in DNA: TGCAGTGCCCCCCCCGACATGTCTCACCTTACTAGCACAGATACGCAGTATTTT. Residues: CSAPPDMSHLTSTDTQYF.

V usage is TRBV12-3 or TRBV12-4 and J usage is TRBJ1-1, with D perhaps matching TRBD1 (5 bases). Trimming took 7 bases from V and 0 from J, leaving 12 bases between them. This CDR3 region has 14 residues. CDR3 sequence (DNA): TGTGCCAGCACCTTTGACAGTCTGAACACTGAAGCTTTCTTT. Translation: CASTFDSLNTEAFF.

As for this clonotype: The junction and the germline gene differ at one end; a read error may be behind it. The chain links TRBV11-3 to TRBJ2-3, with D perhaps TRBD1 (6 bases). Germline lookup yields CDR1 SGHNT and CDR2 YENEEA. The CDR3 runs to 17 residues. DNA for the CDR3: TGTGCCGGCAGCCCACACTCGGACAGTGAGGGGCCAGATACGCAGTATTTT. Its protein product is CAGSPHSDSEGPDTQYF.

The DNA for the CDR3 is TGCGCCAGCAGCCCGGGGGGGGTCAATGAGCAGTTCTTC. As protein: CASSPGGVNEQFF. The chain carries TRBV5-1 and TRBJ2-1; TRBD2 aligns across 8 bases. Germline CDR1 and CDR2: SGHRS and YFSETQ. The CDR3 contains 13 residues. The junction had 3 bases not matched to a gene; V was cut back by 4 bases and J by 6 bases.

This clonotype occurred many times. The chain recombines TRBV11-2 with TRBJ2-7, with 9 bases matching TRBD2. The CDR3 is 18 residues long. V shed 3 bases and J 6 bases; nucleotides not matched to a gene: 18. Germline CDR1 and CDR2: SGHAT and FQNNGV. The CDR3 here is CASSFSPLASGIYREQYF. The DNA for the CDR3 is TGTGCCAGCAGCTTTTCTCCGCTCGCTAGCGGGATTTATCGCGAGCAGTACTTC.